This T cell receptor (beta chain) was observed in a study of beta chain features in type 1 diabetes. Across the study: Summed over all samples, the examined sorted cells came to roughly 110 million.

V gave up 1 base and J gave up 13 bases, with 10 bases separating them. CDR1 is MNHNY, CDR2 SVGAGI, per germline (reference sequence). This CDR3 spans 12 amino acids. A heparinised blood draw that averaged about 120 mL was obtained once from each donor. It was via CD45RO/CCR7/CD25/CD127/CD95/CD27 that CD4+ naive, central memory, regulatory and stem cell-like memory cells were sorted. Note on this clone: Its antigen remains unidentified.

The isolated RNA, all of it, was reverse transcribed, so expressed TCRB transcripts were what got sequenced. Profiled with immunoSEQ multiplex PCR; TCRdb holds only in-frame clones, not every one. The sample contains about 130,000 clones, roughly a tenth of which appear only once. Findings and limits, study-wide: The VDJ junctions of type 1 diabetes patients carried fewer insertions and more deletions.

Sequences were obtained from central memory CD4+ T cells from blood. The rearrangement joins TRBV6-6 to TRBJ2-2; the D gene is possibly TRBD1 (5 bases). The clonotype originates from a man in his late teens or twenties in good health. DNA of the CDR3: TGTGCCAGCAGTTACTTGGACAAAGGGCTGTTTTTT. The encoded protein is CASSYLDKGLFF.